The 15 T cell receptor beta chains below come from one sample, sequenced in a study of spatial heterogeneity in lung cancer (dated by TCRdb to about 2019). Here is what the overall study found, with its caveats: The tumor nonsynonymous mutation count correlated with the number of expanded intratumoral alpha and beta TCRs.

Receptors were amplified or captured by 5' RACE. TCRdb names NextSeq 500 as the instrument used. The public reads were quality trimmed at Q25 with fastp and then assembled into clones with MiXCR by TCRdb, keeping productive beta chains. Rows are unified per CDR3 protein, each entry keeping the most common DNA and genes. The sample table holds about 13,000 distinct CDR3 sequences, of which around 3.1% were seen once. The top ten clonotypes cover around a sixth of the sample. The time point label corresponds to: sample taken at primary tumor resection. Their recognized antigens are unknown. This specimen consisted of lung tumor tissue, obtained at surgery. The receptors stem from a male donor with early-stage non-small cell lung cancer.

This clonotype was seen repeatedly, ten times or more. The rearrangement links TRBV7-9 to TRBJ1-2, with 11 bases fitting TRBD1. Germline CDR1 is SEHNR and CDR2 is FQNEAQ (reference sequence). Trimming took 4 bases from V and 3 from J; bases not matched to a gene: 7. The CDR3 contains 16 residues. CDR3 nucleotides: TGTGCCAGCAGCTCCCGGGACAGGGGGTTTGACTATGGCTACACCTTC. Its translation is CASSSRDRGFDYGYTF. Variable domain in full (rest from reference TRBV7-9 and TRBJ1-2): DTGVSQNPRHKITKRGQNVTFRCDPISEHNRLYWYRQTLGQGPEFLTYFQNEAQLEKSRLLSDRFSAERPKGSFSTLEIQRTEQGDSAMYLCASSSRDRGFDYGYTFGSGTRLTVV.

Ten or more counts support this clonotype. The V and J genes are TRBV10-3 and TRBJ1-1, with TRBD1 as a possible D gene (6 bases). The CDR3 is made up of 14 amino acids. Per the germline V gene, CDR1 is ENHRY and CDR2 is SYGVKD. V was trimmed by 3 bases and J by 5 bases, leaving 13 bases between them. The CDR3 DNA reads TGTGCCATCAGTGAACCCGACAGGTGGACTGAAGCTTTCTTT. It is translated as CAISEPDRWTEAFF.

In regard to this clonotype: This may be a read error: a much more frequent sequence differs by one nucleotide. V gene TRBV29-1 combines with J gene TRBJ2-1; D is undetermined. This CDR3 has 11 residues. Germline lookup yields CDR1 SQVTM and CDR2 ANQGSEA. V lost 6 bases, J lost 3 bases, and 6 bases lay in between. This CDR3 reads CSVTIYNEQFF. CDR3 in DNA: TGCAGCGTAACGATCTACAATGAGCAGTTCTTC.

This clonotype was recorded at least ten times. V gene TRBV4-3 combines with J gene TRBJ2-2; D is possibly TRBD1 (6 bases). The CDR3 covers 13 residues. Germline V gene data show CDR1 as LGHNA and CDR2 as YSLEER. Trimming pared 4 bases from V and 6 bases from J, leaving 9 bases between. The CDR3 nucleotides read TGCGCCAGCAGCCTTACAGGGCCCGGGGAGCTGTTTTTT. Amino acids: CASSLTGPGELFF.

This clonotype was counted at least ten times. The gene calls are TRBV6-1 and TRBJ1-5; no firm D call. The CDR3 spans 15 residues. V was cut by 5 bases and J by 4 bases, with 15 bases left in between. The V gene's germline CDR1 is MNHNS and CDR2 SASEGT. The CDR3 loop is CASSTGGLGNQPQHF. CDR3 in DNA: TGTGCCAGCAGTACGGGCGGGTTGGGAAATCAGCCCCAGCATTTT.

The table lists this clonotype with many counts. The chain joins TRBV20-1 to TRBJ2-1, with TRBD2 matching 9 bases. In germline, CDR1 is DFQATT, CDR2 SNEGSKA (reference sequence). This CDR3 region has 15 residues. V dropped 0 bases and J dropped 8; count of bases not matched to a gene: 8. The DNA for the CDR3 is TGCAGTGCTAGAGATCCTAAGCGGGGGGAGGATGAGCAGTTCTTC. Protein product: CSARDPKRGEDEQFF.

This clonotype occurred many times. This chain joins TRBV5-1 and TRBJ1-4; 8 nucleotides agree with TRBD1. The length of the CDR3 is 15 residues. Germline V gene data show CDR1 as SGHRS and CDR2 as YFSETQ. The trim removed 6 bases at V and 2 bases at J, leaving 6 bases unmatched. CDR3 coding DNA: TGCGCCAGCAAAGAACAGGGGGGCACTAATGAAAAACTGTTTTTT. It encodes CASKEQGGTNEKLFF.

This clonotype is labeled medium-sized (0.01 to 0.1%). V and J are TRBV7-6 and TRBJ2-7; D is ambiguous. Trimming took 0 bases from V and 1 from J, leaving 7 bases between them. The germline V gene encodes CDR1 SGHVS and CDR2 FNYEAQ. The CDR3 is 14 residues long. The CDR3 reads CASSLAHKSYEQYF. CDR3 in DNA: TGTGCCAGCAGCTTAGCGCATAAGTCCTACGAGCAGTACTTC.

This clonotype came up many times. The V and J genes are TRBV7-9 and TRBJ1-2, with a tentative D call TRBD1 (6 bases). Germline lookup yields CDR1 SEHNR and CDR2 FQNEAQ (reference sequence). The CDR3 is 14 amino acids. Trimming stripped 6 bases from V and 7 bases from J, with 18 bases between. Written as DNA, the CDR3 is TGTGCCAGCAGACCCATGGTAGGGACACGTGGCTACACCTTC. Its translation is CASRPMVGTRGYTF.

This clonotype showed up many times. The rearrangement links TRBV20-1 to TRBJ2-3; D may be TRBD2 (6 bases). V lost 5 bases and J lost 2, with 20 bases in between. The germline CDR1 and CDR2 sequences are DFQATT and SNEGSKA (reference sequence). The CDR3 contains 16 residues. In DNA, the CDR3 is TGCAGTGCTCCTAAAGGCCCCGGGAGTTACACAGATACGCAGTATTTT. Its translation is CSAPKGPGSYTDTQYF.

The table lists this clonotype with many counts. This chain connects TRBV20-1 to TRBJ2-3; 9 bases match TRBD1. Losses at the gene ends were 4 bases for V and 4 bases for J; bases not matched to a gene: 9. The CDR3 covers 15 residues. Per germline, CDR1 DFQATT and CDR2 SNEGSKA (reference sequence). The CDR3 region has the DNA TGCAGTGCTACTACCGGGACAGGGCCAGCAGATACGCAGTATTTT. Translation gives CSATTGTGPADTQYF.

This clonotype was found many times. This chain joins TRBV9 and TRBJ1-1, with TRBD1 matching 9 bases. Germline V gene lookup returns CDR1 SGDLS and CDR2 YYNGEE. CDR3 length equals 14 residues. The junction had 3 bases not matched to a gene; V was cut back by 0 bases and J by 6 bases. CDR3 DNA sequence: TGTGCCAGCAGCGTAGGACAGGGGGGATCTGAAGCTTTCTTT. Amino acids: CASSVGQGGSEAFF.

In this sample, this clonotype turned up many times. CDR3 nucleotides: TGTGCCATCAGTGAGTCTTCCGGGTCAGATGGACCCCAGCATTTT. Translation: CAISESSGSDGPQHF. J is TRBJ1-5 and V is TRBV10-3; D is ambiguous. Germline V CDR1 and CDR2: ENHRY, SYGVKD. The length of the CDR3 is 15 residues. The V end was cut by 0 bases, the J end by 10 bases, with 16 bases between.

This clonotype has more than one count but fewer than ten. The chain employs TRBV20-1 and TRBJ2-2; D is perhaps TRBD2 (6 bases). The CDR3 runs 11 residues. CDR1 is DFQATT and CDR2 is SNEGSKA in the germline V gene (reference sequence). Between the trimmed V and J ends, which lost 5 bases and 5 bases, there was a span of 6 bases. CDR3 DNA: TGCAGTGCTGCGGGGACCGGGGAGCTGTTTTTT. Residues: CSAAGTGELFF.

This clonotype was picked up many times. V is TRBV5-5 and J is TRBJ2-4; 11 bases match TRBD2. The CDR3 extends over 17 amino acids. The V gene end was trimmed by 2 bases and the J gene end by 1 base; junction bases not matched to a gene: 5. The germline CDR1 and CDR2 sequences are SGHKS and YYEKEE (reference sequence). The CDR3 DNA reads TGTGCCAGCAGCTTCCTATTAGCGGGGGGGGCCAAAAACATTCAGTACTTC. The encoded protein is CASSFLLAGGAKNIQYF.